The rows below give T cell receptor beta chains drawn from one sample of a study of T cells in Graves' hyperthyroidism and ophthalmopathy. TCRdb reprocessed the multiplex PCR reads via MiXCR and lists one record per CDR3 protein. The sample gives about 580,000 distinct CDR3 sequences, 40% to 55% of which show up once; around 7.7% is in the top ten. Sequencing used peripheral blood or thyroid tissue (not recorded which). Source of these receptors: a woman aged 18-29 years with Graves' hyperthyroidism. Both conserved end residues are part of each CDR3. Expanded clones are given a class, and other clones once, few, many or no size at all.

CDR3,V,size,J
CASSRGTDYGYTF,TRBV18,many,TRBJ1-2
CASSLAGLADTYEQYF,TRBV2,few,TRBJ2-7
CASSLPPWDRGYEQYF,TRBV7-2,-,TRBJ2-7
CASSFWGGSMGEQYF,TRBV12-3/TRBV12-4,-,TRBJ2-7
CSAVPGLAGYSYNEQFF,TRBV20-1,many,TRBJ2-1
CAIKTGDEKLFF,TRBV10-3,many,TRBJ1-4
CASSEPLRAAITEAFF,TRBV2,-,TRBJ1-1
CASGGTRTSAYEQYF,TRBV2,-,TRBJ2-7
CASSLAPGTESYEQYF,TRBV5-1,many,TRBJ2-7
CAISGVPAGDQETQHF,TRBV10-3,-,TRBJ1-5
CSGAGPNEKLFF,TRBV29-1,-,TRBJ1-4
CASTNRAPHEQYF,TRBV19,-,TRBJ2-7
CAISQPGFEQYF,TRBV10-3,-,TRBJ2-7
CSAGGRGAVEKLFF,TRBV20-1,many,TRBJ1-4
CSAFGTSSNTEAFF,TRBV20-1,-,TRBJ1-1
CSGTSGMIRGQETQYF,TRBV29-1,-,TRBJ2-5
CASSLAMEGSETQYF,TRBV7-9,many,TRBJ2-5
CASSQPGRETWPYEQYF,TRBV7-9,-,TRBJ2-7
CASRTQVSNTEAFF,TRBV2,-,TRBJ1-1
CASRGQGAAYGYTF,TRBV2,-,TRBJ1-2
CASFGLAGQETQYF,TRBV18,many,TRBJ2-5
CASTDRLRAGMGTQYF,TRBV5-1,-,TRBJ2-5
CATSAAISTDTQYF,TRBV24-1,-,TRBJ2-3
CSDRRGLRYEQYF,TRBV20-1,many,TRBJ2-7
CSAGASSQETQYF,TRBV29-1,-,TRBJ2-5
CASSMTGINSPLHF,TRBV10-1,-,TRBJ1-6
CASSLPDFTDTQYF,TRBV7-3,-,TRBJ2-3
CASTQAGLNYEQYF,TRBV28,-,TRBJ2-7
CALRTGVNYGYTF,TRBV7-9,-,TRBJ1-2
CATSVSGTRGRETQYF,TRBV15,many,TRBJ2-5
CSAGALGIEKLFF,TRBV20-1,many,TRBJ1-4
CASSQGTSRAAEQYF,TRBV25-1,many,TRBJ2-7